Each of the 31 T cell receptor beta chains below was sequenced from the same sample in a study of chemoradiotherapy in HPV16-positive cancers. The table came from immunoSEQ multiplex PCR; TCRdb's copy has only in-frame clones and leaves some out. The sample records 10,000 to 15,000 clones, 63% being singletons. This specimen was taken from a patient who underwent chemoradiotherapy. Source of these receptors: a human donor with HPV-associated anogenital cancer.

This chain links TRBV28 with TRBJ2-2; 7 bases fit TRBD2. CDR3 length: 15 amino acids. The J segment lost 8 bases and the V segment lost 4 bases, leaving 10 bases of the junction unmatched. CDR1 and CDR2 (germline): MDHEN, SYDVKM. The CDR3: CASSYGGVRAGELFF. DNA for the CDR3: TGTGCCAGCAGTTATGGGGGGGTGAGAGCGGGGGAGCTGTTTTTT. The full variable domain, completed using reference TRBV28 and TRBJ2-2, is DVKVTQSSRYLVKRTGEKVFLECVQDMDHENMFWYRQDPGLGLRLIYFSYDVKMKEKGDIPEGYSVSREKKERFSLILESASTNQTSMYLCASSYGGVRAGELFFGEGSRLTVL.

This chain links TRBV5-4 with TRBJ1-1; tentative D call: TRBD1 (5 bases). The V end was cut by 0 bases, the J end by 5 bases, with 14 bases between. CDR1 and CDR2 (germline): SGHNT, YYREEE (reference sequence). This CDR3 contains 15 residues. CDR3 protein: CASSLAMRGQTEAFF. In nucleotides, the CDR3 is TGTGCCAGCAGCTTGGCCATGAGGGGTCAAACTGAAGCTTTCTTT.

The chain joins TRBV5-1 to TRBJ2-6; unclear D gene. The ends were cut back, 2 bases at V and 0 bases at J, with 6 bases in the middle. From germline, CDR1 is SGHRS and CDR2 YFSETQ. The CDR3 runs to 15 residues. CDR3 DNA: TGCGCCAGCAGCTTTGGGCCCTCTGGGGCCAACGTCCTGACTTTC. It is translated as CASSFGPSGANVLTF.

The gene calls are TRBV7-3 and TRBJ2-1; 9 bases are a match to TRBD2. The V segment lost 2 bases and the J segment 4 bases; nucleotides outside the gene matches: 6. The CDR3 covers 16 residues. Germline V gene lookup returns CDR1 SGHTA and CDR2 FQGTGA. This chain's CDR3 is CASSLAGTSLYNEQFF. The DNA for the CDR3 is TGTGCCAGCAGCTTAGCCGGGACTAGCTTATACAATGAGCAGTTCTTC.

The chain recombines TRBV6-6 with TRBJ2-3, with D perhaps given as TRBD1 or TRBD2 (5 bases each). Trimming left V 6 bases short and J 0 bases short, with 13 bases between. The CDR3 length is 15 residues. Per germline, CDR1 MNHNY and CDR2 SVGAGI (reference sequence). The CDR3 DNA follows: TGTGCCAGCAGAACCGAGGGACCTAGCACAGATACGCAGTATTTT. It codes for CASRTEGPSTDTQYF.

The chain uses TRBV6-4 and TRBJ1-1; weak D call: TRBD1 (6 bases). In germline, CDR1 is MRHNA, CDR2 SNTAGT. This CDR3 has 13 residues. Deletions cut 6 bases from V and 2 bases from J, with 10 bases between. In nucleotides, the CDR3 is TGTGCCAGCAGACAGGGCCACAACACTGAAGCTTTCTTT. Protein product: CASRQGHNTEAFF.

The chain uses TRBV10-3 and TRBJ1-2, with 9 positions matching TRBD1. This CDR3 has 15 amino acids. The J segment lost 9 bases and the V segment lost 3 bases, leaving 11 bases of the junction unmatched. Germline V CDR1 and CDR2: ENHRY, SYGVKD. DNA for the CDR3: TGTGCCATCAGTGATCGTCCGGGACAGGGTAGCAGCTACACCTTC. Translating gives CAISDRPGQGSSYTF.

This chain joins TRBV7-3 and TRBJ2-7; 14 bases fit TRBD2. The trim removed 5 bases at V and 5 bases at J, leaving 2 bases unmatched. The CDR3 runs 14 residues. Germline V gene sequence: CDR1 SGHTA, CDR2 FQGTGA. In DNA form, the CDR3 reads TGTGCCAGCAGCAGGGGACTAGCGGGGGACGAGCAGTACTTC. It codes for CASSRGLAGDEQYF.

CDR3 sequence reads: CASSQDTVNTEAFF. The CDR3 DNA reads as TGCGCCAGCAGCCAAGACACCGTGAACACTGAAGCTTTCTTT. V and J are TRBV4-1 and TRBJ1-1; the D is unclear. Deletions cut 0 bases from V and 0 bases from J, with 5 bases between. CDR1 is MGHRA and CDR2 is YSYEKL in the germline V gene. The length of the CDR3 is 14 residues.

This clone was seen just once. This chain connects TRBV30 to TRBJ2-3; TRBD1 is a possible D gene (6 bases). V was trimmed by 6 bases and J by 5 bases, leaving 21 bases between them. Germline V gene data show CDR1 as GTSNPN and CDR2 as SVGIG (reference sequence). This CDR3 has 15 residues. CDR3 nucleotides: TGTGCCTGTAACTGGGGCAGGGGAACGGAAGATACGCAGTATTTT. Translating gives CACNWGRGTEDTQYF.

The gene calls are TRBV5-4 and TRBJ1-3; D is unresolved. Trimming shortened V by 4 bases and J by 4 bases, and 6 bases separated the two germline ends. The CDR3 sequence is 12 residues long. The V gene's germline CDR1 is SGHNT and CDR2 YYREEE (reference sequence). In nucleotides, the CDR3 is TGTGCCAGCAGCCGCGGAGGAAACACCATATATTTT. Protein: CASSRGGNTIYF.

The chain employs TRBV5-6 and TRBJ1-2, with D unclear. This CDR3 contains 12 residues. Germline assignment: CDR1 SGHDT and CDR2 YYEEEE. V shed 1 base and J shed 1 base, with 2 bases lying between them. The CDR3 sequence: CASSLSNYGYTF. CDR3 bases: TGTGCCAGCAGCTTGAGTAACTATGGCTACACCTTC.

The V gene is TRBV15, the J gene TRBJ2-7, with 7 bases lining up with TRBD1. CDR1 is LNHNV, CDR2 YYDKDF, per germline (reference sequence). V trimming: 5 bases; J trimming: 0 bases; junction bases outside the gene matches: 4. The CDR3 is 14 amino acids. The DNA of the CDR3 is TGTGCCACCAGCCGGGACAGAAACTCCTACGAGCAGTACTTC. The encoded protein is CATSRDRNSYEQYF.

This clone has only a few counts. The J gene is TRBJ1-5, the V gene TRBV9; 9 bases are a match to TRBD1. Germline CDR1 is SGDLS and CDR2 is YYNGEE. The CDR3 is made up of 14 amino acids. Unmatched junction bases numbered 3, after V lost 2 bases and J lost 6 bases. The CDR3 region has the DNA TGTGCCAGCAGCGTCGGACAGGGGAGTCAGCCCCAGCATTTT. Encoded protein: CASSVGQGSQPQHF.

V is TRBV9 and J is TRBJ2-7; tentative D call: TRBD2 (6 bases). Between the trimmed V and J ends, which lost 3 bases and 5 bases, there was a span of 15 bases. The CDR3 is made up of 14 amino acids. Germline V gives CDR1 SGDLS, CDR2 YYNGEE. The CDR3 region has the DNA TGTGCCAGCAGCGAAGGGACTGCTTGGCACGAGCAGTACTTC. Translating gives CASSEGTAWHEQYF.

The genes are TRBV20-1 and TRBJ1-4; a possible D gene is TRBD1 (5 bases). Germline CDR1 reads DFQATT; CDR2 reads SNEGSKA (reference sequence). CDR3 length: 11 amino acids. With 6 bases removed from V and 7 bases from J, the gap between germline ends came to 9 bases. The CDR3 sequence is CSAGDSEKLFF. CDR3 sequence (DNA): TGCAGTGCCGGGGACTCTGAAAAACTGTTTTTT.

This clone showed up just once. The genes are TRBV9 and TRBJ2-3; 7 nucleotides line up with TRBD2. Germline CDR1 and CDR2: SGDLS and YYNGEE. The V gene end was trimmed by 4 bases and the J gene end by 0 bases; junction bases not matched to a gene: 8. This CDR3 is 16 amino acids long. CDR3 nucleotides: TGTGCCAGCAGCCAATGGCAGGGACTAAGCACAGATACGCAGTATTTT. Amino acids: CASSQWQGLSTDTQYF.

The V and J genes are TRBV30 and TRBJ1-2; D not resolved. The ends were cut back, 4 bases at V and 2 bases at J, with 8 bases in the middle. Germline V CDR1 and CDR2: GTSNPN, SVGIG (reference sequence). The CDR3 is 12 residues long. CDR3 coding DNA: TGTGCCTGGAATCAGATAAACTATGGCTACACCTTC. Translating it yields CAWNQINYGYTF.

This clone was seen only once. The V call is TRBV28, the J call TRBJ1-4, with D hard to call. This CDR3 has 11 amino acids. The germline CDR1 and CDR2 sequences are MDHEN and SYDVKM. The V end was cut by 6 bases, the J end by 6 bases, with 5 bases between. For the CDR3, the DNA is TGTGCCAGCAGGGAAGATGAAAAACTGTTTTTT. Protein product: CASREDEKLFF.

This chain joins TRBV15 and TRBJ1-2, with 9 bases aligning to TRBD1. V lost 3 bases to trimming and J lost 4 bases; unmatched junction nucleotides: 9. Germline V gene lookup returns CDR1 LNHNV and CDR2 YYDKDF (reference sequence). CDR3 length: 16 amino acids. The CDR3: CATSSGGTGSFYGYTF. CDR3 sequence (DNA): TGTGCCACCAGCAGCGGTGGGACAGGGTCCTTCTATGGCTACACCTTC.

This clone came up a few times. The chain recombines TRBV4-2 with TRBJ2-2; TRBD1 might be the D (6 bases). The germline gives CDR1 LGHNA, CDR2 YNFKEQ. The V end was cut by 6 bases, the J end by 3 bases, with 11 bases between. The CDR3 is 14 amino acids. This CDR3 reads CASRKGGYTGELFF. CDR3 nucleotides: TGTGCCAGCAGAAAAGGGGGTTACACCGGGGAGCTGTTTTTT.

The chain employs TRBV6-5 and TRBJ1-1; D is unclear. The germline gives CDR1 MNHEY, CDR2 SVGAGI. The V gene lost 6 bases and the J gene lost 4 bases, with 15 bases spanning the gap. The CDR3 consists of 14 residues. CDR3 sequence: CASRKRVSGTEAFF. The DNA of the CDR3 is TGTGCCAGCAGGAAAAGGGTTTCTGGCACTGAAGCTTTCTTT.

This clone occurred a few times. The rearrangement joins TRBV18 to TRBJ1-2, with D perhaps TRBD1 (5 bases). This CDR3 comprises 15 residues. Trimming cost V 0 bases and J 5 bases, with 13 bases left between them. Germline lookup yields CDR1 KGHSH and CDR2 LQKENI. The CDR3 protein is CASSPPGTEAYGYTF. The CDR3 DNA is TGTGCCAGCTCACCACCAGGGACCGAAGCTTATGGCTACACCTTC.

The CDR3 nucleotides read TGTGCCAGCAGCTCACTTCCCGGGACAGCCTCTGGGGAGCAGTACTTC. Amino acids: CASSSLPGTASGEQYF. This chain links TRBV7-2 with TRBJ2-7, with 7 positions matching TRBD1. The length of the CDR3 is 16 residues. Germline CDR1 SGHTA, CDR2 FQGNSA. Trimming removed 4 bases from V and 7 bases from J; junction bases left unmatched: 16.

The gene calls are TRBV28 and TRBJ1-1, with D maybe TRBD1 (5 bases). V shed 8 bases and J shed 0 bases, with 16 bases lying between them. Germline CDR1 is MDHEN and CDR2 is SYDVKM. There are 15 residues in the CDR3. The CDR3 DNA reads as TGTGCCAGCTCCGCGGCAGGGAGCATGAACACTGAAGCTTTCTTT. Translation: CASSAAGSMNTEAFF.

V usage is TRBV13 and J usage is TRBJ2-3; D is perhaps TRBD2 (6 bases). V lost 5 bases to trimming and J lost 1 base, with 13 bases between them. Germline assignment: CDR1 PRHDT and CDR2 FYEKMQ (reference sequence). The CDR3 contains 15 residues. In nucleotides, the CDR3 is TGTGCCAGCAGCGCCCGGGGGTTGGGCACAGATACGCAGTATTTT. It translates to CASSARGLGTDTQYF. The variable domain in full, with the rest retrieved from reference TRBV13 and TRBJ2-3, is AAGVIQSPRHLIKEKRETATLKCYPIPRHDTVYWYQQGPGQDPQFLISFYEKMQSDKGSIPDRFSAQQFSDYHSELNMSSLELGDSALYFCASSARGLGTDTQYFGPGTRLTVL.

The chain combines TRBV4-1 with TRBJ2-4, with D tentatively TRBD2 (6 bases). Germline CDR1 is MGHRA and CDR2 is YSYEKL. V lost 0 bases and J lost 0, with 18 bases in between. The CDR3 loop spans 19 amino acids. The CDR3 spells CASSQEDMGTGLAKNIQYF. As DNA, the CDR3 is TGCGCCAGCAGCCAAGAGGATATGGGGACGGGACTAGCCAAAAACATTCAGTACTTC.

The V call is TRBV18, the J call TRBJ2-1; TRBD1 agrees at 7 bases. Trimming cost V 6 bases and J 8 bases; bases outside gene matches: 22. The CDR3 consists of 18 residues. The germline V gene encodes CDR1 KGHSH and CDR2 LQKENI. CDR3 loop: CASSPGADRDEGIDEQFF. Here the CDR3 DNA reads TGTGCCAGCTCCCCTGGCGCCGACAGGGACGAGGGGATTGATGAGCAGTTCTTC. Filled out from reference TRBV18 and TRBJ2-1, the complete variable domain reads NAGVMQNPRHLVRRRGQEARLRCSPMKGHSHVYWYRQLPEEGLKFMVYLQKENIIDESGMPKERFSAEFPKEGPSILRIQQVVRGDSAAYFCASSPGADRDEGIDEQFFGPGTRLTVL.

The chain carries TRBV29-1 and TRBJ1-1, with D perhaps matching TRBD1 (6 bases). Deletions cut 6 bases from V and 2 bases from J, with 19 bases between. The CDR3 runs to 15 residues. Looked up from germline, CDR1 is SQVTM and CDR2 is ANQGSEA. The DNA of the CDR3 is TGCAGCGTGCCCCGGGGGGCGCCATTCAACACTGAAGCTTTCTTT. Its protein product is CSVPRGAPFNTEAFF.

V usage is TRBV4-2 and J usage is TRBJ2-5; D uncertain. V was trimmed by 2 bases and J by 1 base, leaving 8 bases between them. The CDR3 extends over 14 amino acids. In germline, CDR1 is LGHNA, CDR2 YNFKEQ. The CDR3 loop is CASSQSLRQETQYF. CDR3 bases: TGTGCCAGCAGCCAATCCCTCCGCCAAGAGACCCAGTACTTC.

The chain carries TRBV28 and TRBJ2-7, with D tentatively TRBD2 (6 bases). This CDR3 has 12 amino acids. V was shortened by 6 bases and J by 12 bases, with 18 bases between the two germline ends. CDR1 is MDHEN, CDR2 SYDVKM, per germline. The CDR3 here is CASSRGLPPAYF. DNA for the CDR3: TGTGCCAGCAGCCGTGGACTACCTCCAGCGTACTTC.